These T cell receptor beta chains were read from a single sample in a study of T cell responses to AZD1222 COVID-19 vaccine. Assay used: immunoSEQ multiplex PCR; TCRdb lists only in-frame clones, some missing. This sample has some 150,000 clones; 75% to 95% occur once, and the top ten carry about 3.3%. Sequences were derived from peripheral blood, sampled 28 days after the second AZD1222 dose. The receptor set was obtained from an adult who received the AZD1222 COVID-19 vaccine. Each CDR3 is given with its conserved first and last residue. A D gene is named only where the DNA matches it firmly. Only part of the rows carry a size: once, few, many, or a class if the clone is expanded.

V gene: TRBV4-2; J gene: TRBJ2-7; D gene: TRBD2; clone size: -; CDR3 length: 16; CDR3 protein: CASSPETSGSIYEQYF; CDR3 DNA: TGTGCCAGCAGCCCCGAGACTAGCGGGTCGATCTACGAGCAGTACTTC
V gene: TRBV12-5; J gene: TRBJ1-1; D gene: -; clone size: -; CDR3 length: 12; CDR3 protein: CASGLVQTEAFF; CDR3 DNA: TGTGCTAGTGGTTTGGTACAGACTGAAGCTTTCTTT
V gene: TRBV5-1; J gene: TRBJ1-3; D gene: TRBD1; clone size: -; CDR3 length: 15; CDR3 protein: CASSSQGAPGNTIYF; CDR3 DNA: TGCGCCAGCAGCTCTCAGGGGGCGCCGGGAAACACCATATATTTT
V gene: TRBV2; J gene: TRBJ1-4; D gene: TRBD1; clone size: -; CDR3 length: 13; CDR3 protein: CASRRDRGEKLFF; CDR3 DNA: TGTGCCAGTCGCCGGGACAGGGGGGAAAAACTGTTTTTT
V gene: TRBV7-9; J gene: TRBJ1-3; D gene: -; clone size: -; CDR3 length: 15; CDR3 protein: CASSPLRTAGNTIYF; CDR3 DNA: TGTGCCAGCAGCCCGCTCCGGACGGCTGGAAACACCATATATTTT
V gene: TRBV30; J gene: TRBJ2-1; D gene: -; clone size: -; CDR3 length: 12; CDR3 protein: CAWSGAGGEQFF; CDR3 DNA: TGTGCCTGGAGTGGGGCCGGGGGTGAGCAGTTCTTC
V gene: TRBV7-8; J gene: TRBJ1-2; D gene: TRBD1; clone size: -; CDR3 length: 14; CDR3 protein: CASSPGQGVGGYTF; CDR3 DNA: TGTGCCAGCAGCCCAGGACAGGGCGTGGGTGGCTACACCTTC
V gene: TRBV21-1; J gene: TRBJ1-1; D gene: -; clone size: -; CDR3 length: 20; CDR3 protein: CASSKGKECTGTPRNTEAFF; CDR3 DNA: TGTGCCAGCAGCAAAGGGAAAGAGTGCACCGGGACACCCCGAAACACTGAAGCTTTCTTT
V gene: TRBV6-5; J gene: TRBJ1-6; D gene: -; clone size: -; CDR3 length: 16; CDR3 protein: CASSYGTPGLNSPLHF; CDR3 DNA: TGTGCCAGCAGTTACGGAACACCGGGCCTTAATTCACCCCTCCACTTT
V gene: TRBV27; J gene: TRBJ1-6; D gene: TRBD1; clone size: -; CDR3 length: 17; CDR3 protein: CASSLWPPGQGKSPLHF; CDR3 DNA: TGTGCCAGCAGTTTGTGGCCTCCGGGACAGGGGAAATCACCCCTCCACTTT
V gene: TRBV21-1; J gene: TRBJ2-5; D gene: -; clone size: -; CDR3 length: 15; CDR3 protein: CASSKEGLNQETQYF; CDR3 DNA: TGTGCCAGCAGCAAAGAGGGGCTTAACCAAGAGACCCAGTACTTC
V gene: TRBV16; J gene: TRBJ1-6; D gene: TRBD1; clone size: -; CDR3 length: 14; CDR3 protein: CASSSDRGNSPLHF; CDR3 DNA: TGTGCCAGCAGCTCTGACAGGGGGAATTCACCCCTCCACTTT
V gene: TRBV2; J gene: TRBJ2-1; D gene: -; clone size: -; CDR3 length: 14; CDR3 protein: CASSPSFGYNEQFF; CDR3 DNA: TGTGCCAGCAGTCCCAGTTTCGGCTACAATGAGCAGTTCTTC
V gene: TRBV7-9; J gene: TRBJ2-1; D gene: -; clone size: -; CDR3 length: 15; CDR3 protein: CASSLDRQNYNEQFF; CDR3 DNA: TGTGCCAGCAGCTTAGATCGACAGAATTACAATGAGCAGTTCTTC
V gene: TRBV29-1; J gene: TRBJ2-1; D gene: -; clone size: -; CDR3 length: 16; CDR3 protein: CSTPGLGSTGLNEQFF; CDR3 DNA: TGCAGCACCCCTGGGTTGGGGTCGACCGGGTTAAATGAGCAGTTCTTC
V gene: TRBV7-9; J gene: TRBJ2-3; D gene: TRBD2; clone size: -; CDR3 length: 16; CDR3 protein: CASSEGTSGATDTQYF; CDR3 DNA: TGTGCCAGCAGCGAGGGGACTAGCGGGGCCACAGATACGCAGTATTTT
V gene: TRBV4-1; J gene: TRBJ1-3; D gene: -; clone size: -; CDR3 length: 17; CDR3 protein: CASSHNLTPNSGNTIYF; CDR3 DNA: TGCGCCAGCAGCCATAACCTGACACCGAACTCTGGAAACACCATATATTTT
V gene: TRBV5-4; J gene: TRBJ2-2; D gene: -; clone size: -; CDR3 length: 13; CDR3 protein: CASALWDTGELFF; CDR3 DNA: TGTGCCAGCGCCTTATGGGACACCGGGGAGCTGTTTTTT
V gene: TRBV5-6; J gene: TRBJ2-2; D gene: -; clone size: -; CDR3 length: 15; CDR3 protein: CASSLDYPNTGELFF; CDR3 DNA: TGTGCCAGCAGCTTGGACTACCCGAACACCGGGGAGCTGTTTTTT
V gene: TRBV21-1; J gene: TRBJ1-2; D gene: -; clone size: -; CDR3 length: 18; CDR3 protein: CAGTPPGTENKKLYGYTF; CDR3 DNA: TGTGCCGGGACCCCTCCCGGGACAGAAAATAAAAAGTTGTATGGCTACACCTTC
V gene: TRBV28; J gene: TRBJ1-2; D gene: -; clone size: -; CDR3 length: 11; CDR3 protein: CASFERGGYTF; CDR3 DNA: TGTGCCAGCTTTGAGAGGGGTGGCTACACCTTC
V gene: TRBV21-1; J gene: TRBJ1-2; D gene: -; clone size: few; CDR3 length: 15; CDR3 protein: CASIDGQGRQPGYTF; CDR3 DNA: TGTGCCAGCATCGATGGACAGGGAAGGCAGCCTGGCTACACCTTC
V gene: TRBV5-1; J gene: TRBJ2-1; D gene: TRBD2; clone size: once; CDR3 length: 16; CDR3 protein: CASRVLASGPNNEQFF; CDR3 DNA: TGCGCCAGCAGAGTTCTCGCTAGCGGGCCAAACAATGAGCAGTTCTTC
V gene: TRBV24-1; J gene: TRBJ1-5; D gene: -; clone size: -; CDR3 length: 13; CDR3 protein: CATSDLPGQPQHF; CDR3 DNA: TGTGCCACCAGTGATTTGCCGGGTCAGCCCCAGCATTTT
V gene: TRBV6-2/TRBV6-3; J gene: TRBJ2-7; D gene: TRBD1; clone size: medium-sized; CDR3 length: 17; CDR3 protein: CASSTGQGVFHAYEQYF; CDR3 DNA: TGTGCCAGCAGTACCGGACAGGGGGTTTTCCACGCCTACGAGCAGTACTTC
V gene: TRBV10-3; J gene: TRBJ1-2; D gene: -; clone size: -; CDR3 length: 15; CDR3 protein: CAISELGPTNYGYTF; CDR3 DNA: TGTGCCATCAGTGAGCTGGGACCGACGAACTATGGCTACACCTTC
V gene: TRBV25-1; J gene: TRBJ1-6; D gene: -; clone size: -; CDR3 length: 18; CDR3 protein: CASSDSSGRSSYNSPLHF; CDR3 DNA: TGTGCCAGCAGTGACTCCTCGGGACGGAGCTCCTATAATTCACCCCTCCACTTT
V gene: TRBV29-1; J gene: TRBJ1-1; D gene: TRBD1; clone size: -; CDR3 length: 12; CDR3 protein: CSVETGAGGAFF; CDR3 DNA: TGCAGCGTTGAAACAGGGGCCGGGGGAGCTTTCTTT
V gene: TRBV11-2; J gene: TRBJ1-1; D gene: -; clone size: -; CDR3 length: 12; CDR3 protein: CASSPGRFEAFF; CDR3 DNA: TGTGCCAGCAGCCCAGGACGGTTTGAAGCTTTCTTT
V gene: TRBV7-2; J gene: TRBJ2-1; D gene: TRBD1; clone size: -; CDR3 length: 15; CDR3 protein: CASSQGQGANNEQFF; CDR3 DNA: TGTGCCAGCAGCCAGGGACAGGGGGCGAACAATGAGCAGTTCTTC
V gene: TRBV5-1; J gene: TRBJ1-1; D gene: TRBD1; clone size: -; CDR3 length: 14; CDR3 protein: CASSLPTGGTEAFF; CDR3 DNA: TGCGCCAGCAGCCTGCCGACAGGGGGCACTGAAGCTTTCTTT
V gene: TRBV10-3; J gene: TRBJ2-5; D gene: TRBD2; clone size: -; CDR3 length: 13; CDR3 protein: CAIHSGSMETQYF; CDR3 DNA: TGTGCCATCCATAGCGGGAGCATGGAGACCCAGTACTTC
V gene: TRBV9; J gene: TRBJ2-4; D gene: -; clone size: once; CDR3 length: 14; CDR3 protein: CASSVALAKNIQYF; CDR3 DNA: TGTGCCAGCAGCGTCGCACTAGCCAAAAACATTCAGTACTTC
V gene: TRBV27; J gene: TRBJ2-1; D gene: -; clone size: -; CDR3 length: 13; CDR3 protein: CASKWDIIGEQFF; CDR3 DNA: TGTGCCAGCAAATGGGATATTATCGGTGAGCAGTTCTTC
V gene: TRBV2; J gene: TRBJ2-3; D gene: -; clone size: once; CDR3 length: 15; CDR3 protein: CASSTREPSTDTQYF; CDR3 DNA: TGTGCCAGCAGTACCCGGGAGCCAAGCACAGATACGCAGTATTTT
V gene: TRBV18; J gene: TRBJ2-5; D gene: TRBD2; clone size: -; CDR3 length: 19; CDR3 protein: CASSPIGGSSGSRRETQYF; CDR3 DNA: TGTGCCAGCTCACCGATCGGGGGAAGTAGCGGGAGTAGAAGGGAGACCCAGTACTTC
V gene: TRBV3-1/TRBV3-2; J gene: TRBJ2-1; D gene: -; clone size: -; CDR3 length: 12; CDR3 protein: CASSQESRELFF; CDR3 DNA: TGTGCCAGCAGCCAAGAATCCAGGGAATTGTTCTTC
V gene: TRBV6-5; J gene: TRBJ1-2; D gene: -; clone size: -; CDR3 length: 15; CDR3 protein: CASSYPTGGGYGYTF; CDR3 DNA: TGTGCCAGCAGTTACCCGACGGGGGGAGGGTATGGCTACACCTTC
V gene: TRBV5-4; J gene: TRBJ2-2; D gene: -; clone size: once; CDR3 length: 15; CDR3 protein: CASSLGHLNTGELFF; CDR3 DNA: TGTGCCAGCAGCTTGGGACACCTGAACACCGGGGAGCTGTTTTTT
V gene: TRBV2; J gene: TRBJ1-2; D gene: TRBD1; clone size: -; CDR3 length: 12; CDR3 protein: CASTRQGDGYTF; CDR3 DNA: TGTGCCAGCACCCGACAGGGGGATGGCTACACCTTC
V gene: TRBV18; J gene: TRBJ2-6; D gene: -; clone size: -; CDR3 length: 17; CDR3 protein: CASSPGPPGSGANVLTF; CDR3 DNA: TGTGCCAGCTCACCGGGCCCTCCGGGCTCTGGGGCCAACGTCCTGACTTTC
V gene: TRBV27; J gene: TRBJ2-7; D gene: -; clone size: -; CDR3 length: 11; CDR3 protein: CASTFGSEQYF; CDR3 DNA: TGTGCCAGCACCTTTGGGAGCGAGCAGTACTTC
V gene: TRBV24-1; J gene: TRBJ2-5; D gene: TRBD1; clone size: -; CDR3 length: 15; CDR3 protein: CATSGLGQGQETQYF; CDR3 DNA: TGTGCCACCAGTGGTCTTGGACAGGGGCAAGAGACCCAGTACTTC
V gene: TRBV9; J gene: TRBJ2-5; D gene: TRBD2; clone size: -; CDR3 length: 17; CDR3 protein: CASSAIGGRPPQETQYF; CDR3 DNA: TGTGCCAGCAGCGCGATCGGGGGGAGGCCTCCTCAAGAGACCCAGTACTTC
V gene: TRBV10-2; J gene: TRBJ2-5; D gene: -; clone size: -; CDR3 length: 12; CDR3 protein: CAALGAGETQYF; CDR3 DNA: TGCGCCGCCTTGGGGGCCGGAGAGACCCAGTACTTC
V gene: TRBV18; J gene: TRBJ1-2; D gene: -; clone size: -; CDR3 length: 14; CDR3 protein: CASSPPIPSYGYTF; CDR3 DNA: TGTGCCAGCTCACCACCAATCCCTTCCTATGGCTACACCTTC
V gene: TRBV27; J gene: TRBJ1-5; D gene: TRBD1; clone size: once; CDR3 length: 14; CDR3 protein: CASGPGGGNQPQHF; CDR3 DNA: TGTGCCAGCGGCCCAGGGGGGGGCAATCAGCCCCAGCATTTT
V gene: TRBV25-1; J gene: TRBJ2-1; D gene: TRBD2; clone size: -; CDR3 length: 16; CDR3 protein: CASSEGGGGRASEQFF; CDR3 DNA: TGTGCCAGCAGTGAAGGAGGGGGCGGGAGGGCAAGTGAGCAGTTCTTC
V gene: TRBV29-1; J gene: TRBJ1-1; D gene: -; clone size: -; CDR3 length: 13; CDR3 protein: CSVEEGRITEAFF; CDR3 DNA: TGCAGCGTTGAAGAAGGGAGGATCACTGAAGCTTTCTTT
V gene: TRBV7-8; J gene: TRBJ2-7; D gene: -; clone size: -; CDR3 length: 14; CDR3 protein: CASSGWGSRYEQYF; CDR3 DNA: TGTGCCAGCAGCGGTTGGGGCTCGAGGTACGAGCAGTACTTC
V gene: TRBV18; J gene: TRBJ1-1; D gene: -; clone size: -; CDR3 length: 16; CDR3 protein: CASSPRGSGHDTEAFF; CDR3 DNA: TGTGCCAGCTCACCGAGGGGGTCCGGCCATGACACTGAAGCTTTCTTT
V gene: TRBV29-1; J gene: TRBJ2-3; D gene: -; clone size: once; CDR3 length: 11; CDR3 protein: CSEIIADTQYF; CDR3 DNA: TGCAGCGAGATAATTGCGGATACGCAGTATTTT
V gene: TRBV6-1; J gene: TRBJ1-2; D gene: -; clone size: -; CDR3 length: 17; CDR3 protein: CASSAPPGHGNNYGYTF; CDR3 DNA: TGTGCCAGCAGTGCTCCGCCGGGACACGGGAATAACTATGGCTACACCTTC
V gene: TRBV7-6; J gene: TRBJ2-5; D gene: TRBD2; clone size: -; CDR3 length: 16; CDR3 protein: CASSTSGTSGRETQYF; CDR3 DNA: TGTGCCAGCAGCACCTCCGGGACTAGCGGTCGGGAGACCCAGTACTTC